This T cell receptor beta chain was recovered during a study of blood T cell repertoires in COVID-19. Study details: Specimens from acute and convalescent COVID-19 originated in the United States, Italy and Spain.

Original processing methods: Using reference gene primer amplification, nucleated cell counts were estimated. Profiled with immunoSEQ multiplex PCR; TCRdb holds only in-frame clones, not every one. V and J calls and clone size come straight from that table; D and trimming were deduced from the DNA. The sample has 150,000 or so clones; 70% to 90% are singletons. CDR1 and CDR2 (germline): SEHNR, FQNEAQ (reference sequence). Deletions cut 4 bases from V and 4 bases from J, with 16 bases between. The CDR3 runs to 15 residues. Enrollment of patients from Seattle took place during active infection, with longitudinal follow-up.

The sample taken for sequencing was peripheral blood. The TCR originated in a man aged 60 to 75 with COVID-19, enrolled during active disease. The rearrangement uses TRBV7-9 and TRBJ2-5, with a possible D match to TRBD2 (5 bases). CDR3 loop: CASSSRAREPETQYF. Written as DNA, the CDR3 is TGTGCCAGCAGCTCCCGGGCACGGGAACCAGAGACCCAGTACTTC.